The 18 T cell receptor beta chains below were found in one sample sequenced in a study of cytomegalovirus exposure and HLA in healthy donors. The PCR used 60 Vbeta and 13 Jbeta primers. The method was immunoSEQ multiplex PCR; TCRdb's version includes in-frame clones alone and lacks a portion of them. This table has about 140,000 clones, over 70% appearing once. Material for sequencing was PBMCs. Source of these receptors: a man aged 35 to 55 in good health and CMV-seronegative.

V gene TRBV9 combines with J gene TRBJ2-7, with 15 bases fitting TRBD2. This CDR3 is built from 16 residues. CDR1 is SGDLS and CDR2 is YYNGEE in the germline V gene. The ends lost 3 bases at V and 5 bases at J; junction bases unmatched: 6. CDR3 sequence: CASSATGTSGRHEQYF. CDR3 DNA: TGTGCCAGCAGCGCAACCGGGACTAGCGGGAGGCACGAGCAGTACTTC.

This clone was picked up a small number of times. The V and J genes are TRBV11-3 and TRBJ2-1, with 12 bases aligning to TRBD2. The CDR3 is 16 residues long. Looked up from germline, CDR1 is SGHNT and CDR2 is YENEEA. J lost 2 bases, V lost 4 bases, and 3 bases had no gene match. Here the CDR3 reads CASSSRTSGTYNEQFF. The CDR3 DNA is TGTGCCAGCAGCTCGAGGACTAGCGGGACCTACAATGAGCAGTTCTTC.

This chain joins TRBV29-1 and TRBJ2-1; TRBD2 matches at 10 bases. This CDR3 contains 13 residues. Germline lookup yields CDR1 SQVTM and CDR2 ANQGSEA. V shed 4 bases, J shed 8 bases, and the junction held 5 bases outside the gene matches. Written as DNA, the CDR3 is TGCAGCGTTGTAACTAGCGGGATGTATGAGCAGTTCTTC. Protein sequence: CSVVTSGMYEQFF.

The chain combines TRBV5-5 with TRBJ2-3; TRBD2 is a possible D gene (6 bases). V lost 4 bases and J lost 0, with 15 bases in between. The CDR3 runs 16 residues. Germline-derived CDR1 and CDR2 are SGHKS and YYEKEE (reference sequence). CDR3 coding DNA: TGTGCCAGCAGCCCGTGGCCAGGGACTAGCACAGATACGCAGTATTTT. This codes for CASSPWPGTSTDTQYF.

The CDR3 loop reads CASSRGLLNTEAFF. The CDR3 DNA is TGCGCCAGCAGCCGGGGACTCCTTAACACTGAAGCTTTCTTT. The V and J genes are TRBV4-3 and TRBJ1-1, with a weak D call TRBD1 (5 bases). V lost 4 bases to trimming and J lost 2 bases, with 11 bases between them. The germline V gene has CDR1 LGHNA and CDR2 YSLEER. This CDR3 contains 14 residues.

The V gene is TRBV5-4, the J gene TRBJ1-6, with a weak D call TRBD1 (6 bases). Per germline, CDR1 SGHNT and CDR2 YYREEE (reference sequence). V was cut by 3 bases and J by 7 bases, with 14 bases left in between. The CDR3 extends over 15 amino acids. CDR3 in amino acids: CASSWAGQSNSPLHF. CDR3 bases: TGTGCCAGCAGCTGGGCCGGACAGAGCAATTCACCCCTCCACTTT. Full variable domain (outside the CDR3, taken from reference TRBV5-4 and TRBJ1-6): ETGVTQSPTHLIKTRGQQVTLRCSSQSGHNTVSWYQQALGQGPQFIFQYYREEENGRGNFPPRFSGLQFPNYSSELNVNALELDDSALYLCASSWAGQSNSPLHFGNGTRLTVT.

The V and J genes are TRBV4-2 and TRBJ2-2; 9 positions agree with TRBD2. The length of the CDR3 is 17 residues. The V and J ends lost 4 bases and 2 bases, in that order; junction bases with no gene match: 8. Germline CDR1 LGHNA, CDR2 YNFKEQ. The CDR3 loop reads CASSPHTTSGNTGELFF. Here the CDR3 DNA reads TGTGCCAGCAGCCCTCACACGACTAGCGGAAACACCGGGGAGCTGTTTTTT.

This chain connects TRBV10-3 to TRBJ2-3; 8 nucleotides line up with TRBD2. J was trimmed by 0 bases and V by 4 bases; bases with no gene match: 6. CDR1 is ENHRY, CDR2 SYGVKD, per germline. The CDR3 runs to 16 residues. CDR3 amino acids: CAISGYSGISTDTQYF. The CDR3 nucleotides read TGTGCCATCAGTGGTTATAGCGGGATTAGCACAGATACGCAGTATTTT.

This clone was seen only a few times. The chain is built from TRBV6-1 and TRBJ2-7, with D possibly being TRBD1 (6 bases). The V and J ends lost 6 bases and 0 bases respectively, with 9 bases between them. Germline V gives CDR1 MNHNS, CDR2 SASEGT. The CDR3 has 13 residues. In nucleotides, the CDR3 is TGTGCCAGCAGGAGACAGGCCTCCTACGAGCAGTACTTC. This translates into CASRRQASYEQYF.

The gene calls are TRBV5-1 and TRBJ1-5; TRBD1 is a possible D gene (5 bases). Trimming cost V 4 bases and J 6 bases, with 17 bases left between them. The CDR3 is made up of 15 amino acids. CDR1 and CDR2 from the germline V gene are SGHRS and YFSETQ. This CDR3 reads CASSPVGGSSQPQHF. CDR3 nucleotide sequence: TGCGCCAGCAGCCCCGTGGGGGGTTCCAGTCAGCCCCAGCATTTT.

For the CDR3, the DNA is TGTGCCAGCAGTTCAATAGACAGATTAAAAGCTTTCTTT. This gives the protein CASSSIDRLKAFF. This chain joins TRBV27 and TRBJ1-1; TRBD1 is a possible D gene (5 bases). The CDR3 has 13 residues. V lost 4 bases and J lost 9, with 15 bases in between. Looked up from germline, CDR1 is MNHEY and CDR2 is SMNVEV (reference sequence).

The chain combines TRBV28 with TRBJ1-5; TRBD1 matches 7 bases. The V gene end was trimmed by 6 bases and the J gene end by 4 bases; junction bases not matched to a gene: 9. Germline values: CDR1 MDHEN, CDR2 SYDVKM. The CDR3 covers 15 residues. The CDR3 loop reads CASSQGGAGNQPQHF. DNA of the CDR3: TGTGCCAGCAGCCAAGGGGGCGCGGGAAATCAGCCCCAGCATTTT.

The chain employs TRBV7-8 and TRBJ2-7; TRBD2 aligns across 12 bases. This CDR3 is 15 amino acids long. CDR1 SGHVS and CDR2 FQNEAQ come from the germline V gene. V lost 4 bases to trimming and J lost 3 bases; unmatched junction nucleotides: 4. The CDR3 region is CASSYGLAGLYEQYF. The CDR3 DNA reads as TGTGCCAGCAGCTACGGACTAGCGGGGCTCTACGAGCAGTACTTC.

V usage is TRBV6-5 and J usage is TRBJ1-5; TRBD1 matches at 8 bases. CDR3 size: 15 residues. In germline, CDR1 is MNHEY, CDR2 SVGAGI. V shed 6 bases and J 1 base; nucleotides not matched to a gene: 5. The CDR3 loop reads CASSVPGGSNQPQHF. DNA of the CDR3: TGTGCCAGCAGCGTACCAGGGGGCAGCAATCAGCCCCAGCATTTT.

V and J are TRBV6-5 and TRBJ1-5; 10 nucleotides line up with TRBD1. The trim removed 6 bases at V and 5 bases at J, leaving 4 bases unmatched. This CDR3 is built from 14 residues. From germline, CDR1 is MNHEY and CDR2 SVGAGI. The CDR3 region is CASRGTGAHQPQHF. The CDR3 DNA reads TGTGCCAGCAGGGGGACAGGGGCTCATCAGCCCCAGCATTTT.

The rearrangement uses TRBV30 and TRBJ2-5, with 7 bases lining up with TRBD1. This CDR3 comprises 15 residues. V shed 2 bases and J 5 bases; nucleotides not matched to a gene: 11. Looked up from germline, CDR1 is GTSNPN and CDR2 is SVGIG (reference sequence). CDR3 bases: TGTGCCTGGAGTCCGAAAACAGGGGTCCGGGAGACCCAGTACTTC. It specifies CAWSPKTGVRETQYF. The entire variable domain, with the rest obtained from reference TRBV30 and TRBJ2-5, is as follows: SQTIHQWPATLVQPVGSPLSLECTVEGTSNPNLYWYRQAAGRGLQLLFYSVGIGQISSEVPQNLSASRPQDRQFILSSKKLLLSDSGFYLCAWSPKTGVRETQYFGPGTRLLVL.

This clone came up a few times. The V and J genes are TRBV5-1 and TRBJ1-1; possibly TRBD1 for D (5 bases). The germline V and J ends were trimmed by 2 bases and 1 base, with 12 bases remaining between them. Germline values: CDR1 SGHRS, CDR2 YFSETQ. The length of the CDR3 is 15 residues. The CDR3 protein is CASSFLGAQNTEAFF. CDR3 nucleotide sequence: TGCGCCAGCAGCTTTTTAGGGGCGCAGAACACTGAAGCTTTCTTT.

The CDR3 region has the DNA TGTGCCAGTAGTATTATGGGGGGGTGGGGCCAAGAGACCCAGTACTTC. It is translated as CASSIMGGWGQETQYF. This chain joins TRBV19 and TRBJ2-5, with TRBD2 matching 7 bases. CDR3 length equals 16 residues. Germline-derived CDR1 and CDR2 are LNHDA and SQIVND (reference sequence). J lost 1 base, V lost 3 bases, and 8 bases had no gene match.